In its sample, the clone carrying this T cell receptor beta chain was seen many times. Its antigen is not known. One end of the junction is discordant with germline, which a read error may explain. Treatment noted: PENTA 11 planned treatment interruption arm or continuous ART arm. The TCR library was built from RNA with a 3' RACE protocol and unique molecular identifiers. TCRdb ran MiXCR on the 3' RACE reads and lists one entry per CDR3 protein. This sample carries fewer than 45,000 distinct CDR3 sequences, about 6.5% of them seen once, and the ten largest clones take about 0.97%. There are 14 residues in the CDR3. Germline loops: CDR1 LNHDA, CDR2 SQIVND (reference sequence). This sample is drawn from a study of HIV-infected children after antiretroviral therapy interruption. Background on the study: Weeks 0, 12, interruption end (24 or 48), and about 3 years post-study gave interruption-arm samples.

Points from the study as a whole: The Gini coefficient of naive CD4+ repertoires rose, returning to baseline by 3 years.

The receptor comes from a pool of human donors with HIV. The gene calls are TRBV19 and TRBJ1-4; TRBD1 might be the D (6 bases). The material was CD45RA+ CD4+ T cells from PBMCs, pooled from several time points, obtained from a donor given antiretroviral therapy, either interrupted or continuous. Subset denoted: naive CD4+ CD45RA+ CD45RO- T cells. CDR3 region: CASSIGGSNERLFF. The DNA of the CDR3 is TGTGCCAGCAGTATAGGGGGGAGCAACGAAAGATTATTTTTC.